The rows below give T cell receptor beta chains drawn from one sample of a study of T cell repertoires in cytomegalovirus infection. These receptors have no known antigen. Each CDR3 protein is one row after TCRdb ran MiXCR on the reads. The sample has some 590,000 distinct CDR3 sequences; about 40% are singletons. This material consisted of cultured PBMCs, taken from culture after CMV antigen stimulation. The source of these receptors is a human donor in good health (CMV status not recorded). Some clones in this sample may be carry-over from other donors' samples. Both conserved end residues are part of each CDR3. A D gene is named only where the DNA matches it firmly. Clone size is shown for a subset of rows, as once, few, many or a class of expanded clone.

V	D	J	size	DNA	CDR3
TRBV2	-	TRBJ1-4	once	TGTGCCAGCACAAGGACCTCCAATGAAAAACTGTTTTTT	CASTRTSNEKLFF
TRBV20-1	TRBD2	TRBJ2-3	few	TGCAGTGCTAGAGTGAGCGGGAGAACAGATACGCAGTATTTT	CSARVSGRTDTQYF
TRBV7-6	-	TRBJ2-2	-	TGTGCCAGCATCGCGACGGCGAACACCGGGGAGCTGTTTTTT	CASIATANTGELFF
TRBV7-2	TRBD2	TRBJ2-5	few	TGTGCCAGCAGCTCTGAGCGGGGCGAGACCCAGTACTTC	CASSSERGETQYF
TRBV4-1	TRBD2	TRBJ2-7	-	TGCGCCAGCAGCCAAGGGGGGGGTTATAGCTCCTACGAGCAGTACTTC	CASSQGGGYSSYEQYF
TRBV20-1	-	TRBJ1-1	-	TGCAGTGCCTGGGGGGTGGATGAAGCTTTCTTT	CSAWGVDEAFF
TRBV7-9	-	TRBJ2-4	few	TGTGCCAGCAGCTCCCCGGGACACCCAAAGTACTTC	CASSSPGHPKYF
TRBV11-3	TRBD1	TRBJ2-7	-	TGTGCCAGCAGCATCGTACAGGGGGGCGAGCAGTACTTC	CASSIVQGGEQYF
TRBV6-6	TRBD1	TRBJ1-1	-	TGTGCCAGCGGTGGACAGGGTTTGGACACTGAAGCTTTCTTT	CASGGQGLDTEAFF
TRBV3-1	-	TRBJ2-7	few	TGTGCCAGCAGCCAAGTGGACACCACCTACGAGCAGTACTTC	CASSQVDTTYEQYF
TRBV7-2	-	TRBJ2-7	few	TGTGCCAGCACCGATCCCTTTCGCTACGAGCAGTACTTC	CASTDPFRYEQYF
TRBV20-1	TRBD1	TRBJ2-7	-	TGCAGTGCTAGCTCCGGGACAGGGCTTGGTGAGCAGTACTTC	CSASSGTGLGEQYF
TRBV7-2	-	TRBJ2-2	-	TGTGCCAGCAGCTGGCGACTCCGCGGGGAGCTGTTTTTT	CASSWRLRGELFF
TRBV6-1	-	TRBJ1-4	few	TGTGCCAGCAGTCGGGGACGTTTTGGTGAAAAACTGTTTTTT	CASSRGRFGEKLFF
TRBV7-2	-	TRBJ1-1	many	TGTGCCAGCAGCTTAGCGCGGACAGTTTCTCCTGAAGCTTTCTTT	CASSLARTVSPEAFF
TRBV7-3	TRBD1	TRBJ2-7	-	TGTGCCAGCAGCTATCTCGGGGACAGGGTTGAGCAGTACTTC	CASSYLGDRVEQYF
TRBV2	-	TRBJ1-5	few	TGTGCCAGCAGTGAAAGATCGGGGAGCAATCAGCCCCAGCATTTT	CASSERSGSNQPQHF
TRBV12-3/TRBV12-4	TRBD2	TRBJ2-2	-	TGTGCCAGCAGCCCCGGGGGGGCGGGAACTACCGGGGAGCTGTTTTTT	CASSPGGAGTTGELFF
TRBV20-1	-	TRBJ1-1	-	TGCAGTGTGTGGAGATCTATGAACACTGAAGCTTTCTTT	CSVWRSMNTEAFF
TRBV20-1	-	TRBJ1-2	few	TGCAGTGCTAGGGGACTCCAATATGGCTACACCTTC	CSARGLQYGYTF
TRBV2	-	TRBJ2-6	few	TGTGCCAGCAGTGCCCTAGTCCGGGGCACTGGGGCCAACGTCCTGACTTTC	CASSALVRGTGANVLTF
TRBV7-2	-	TRBJ1-2	few	TGTGCCAGCAGCTTGGTAGGGAATAGAGGCTACACCTTC	CASSLVGNRGYTF
TRBV6-5	-	TRBJ1-5	-	TGTGCCAGTTATACTCAGCCCCAGCATTTT	CASYTQPQHF
TRBV7-9	-	TRBJ2-2	-	TGTGCCAGCCAGGACGGGACGGTCACGAACACCGGGGAGCTGTTTTTT	CASQDGTVTNTGELFF
TRBV7-3	TRBD2	TRBJ2-7	-	TGTGCCAGCAGCGGGGGGGTCGAGCAGTACTTC	CASSGGVEQYF
TRBV4-3	-	TRBJ2-3	-	TGCGCCAGCAGCCAAGAAGGCCTCGACACAGATACGCAGTATTTT	CASSQEGLDTDTQYF
TRBV7-2	TRBD1	TRBJ1-4	-	TGTGCCAGCAGCCCAAGGACAGGGGGGCGTGAAAAACTGTTTTTT	CASSPRTGGREKLFF
TRBV27	TRBD2	TRBJ2-3	-	TGTGCCAGCAAAGTAGCGGGGGCGGGCACAGATACGCAGTATTTT	CASKVAGAGTDTQYF
TRBV7-6	TRBD1	TRBJ2-4	few	TGTGCCAGCAGCTCCGGACAGGGGGTAGCCAAAAACATTCAGTACTTC	CASSSGQGVAKNIQYF